These 6 T cell receptor beta chains were sequenced from one sample in a study of early T cells in non-severe SARS-CoV-2 infection listed by TCRdb under 2021. Receptors were amplified or captured by 5' RACE. Reads for this sample came from a NextSeq 500. Through fastp at Q25 and MiXCR, TCRdb rebuilt clones from the public reads, retaining in-frame beta chains. For every CDR3 protein sequence, its rows merge into one entry that carries the most common genes and DNA. Within this sample are 25,000 to 35,000 distinct CDR3 sequences, with 3.9% of them counted one time only. The top ten constitute more than 8% of the sample. The sample taken for sequencing was whole blood. These receptors were collected from an adult who was a healthcare worker with PCR-confirmed SARS-CoV-2 infection or an uninfected control (not recorded which).

This clonotype was found many times. V and J are TRBV29-1 and TRBJ2-5; 9 bases fit TRBD2. V trimming: 8 bases; J trimming: 4 bases; junction bases outside the gene matches: 14. Germline CDR1 and CDR2: SQVTM and ANQGSEA. CDR3 length: 15 amino acids. CDR3 DNA sequence: TGCAGCTCCAAAGGGGCGGGAGGGCCTGGAGAGACCCAGTACTTC. Protein product: CSSKGAGGPGETQYF. The whole variable domain, filled in from reference TRBV29-1 and TRBJ2-5, reads SAVISQKPSRDICQRGTSLTIQCQVDSQVTMMFWYRQQPGQSLTLIATANQGSEATYESGFVIDKFPISRPNLTFSTLTVSNMSPEDSSIYLCSSKGAGGPGETQYFGPGTRLLVL.

This clonotype was detected only a few times. The genes are TRBV18 and TRBJ2-5, with D maybe TRBD1 (6 bases). Germline CDR1 KGHSH, CDR2 LQKENI. The CDR3 runs 15 residues. V was clipped by 2 bases and J by 5 bases, with 15 bases between them. This CDR3 reads CASSPRQVTGETQYF. CDR3 nucleotide sequence: TGTGCCAGCTCACCAAGACAGGTTACAGGCGAGACCCAGTACTTC.

In its sample, this clonotype was seen many times. The chain combines TRBV7-8 with TRBJ2-7; 7 nucleotides match TRBD2. This CDR3 has 14 amino acids. J lost 2 bases, V lost 4 bases, and 5 bases had no gene match. CDR1 is SGHVS and CDR2 is FQNEAQ in the germline V gene. CDR3: CASSYGGTTYEQYF. The CDR3 DNA sequence: TGTGCCAGCAGCTACGGGGGGACCACCTACGAGCAGTACTTC.

This clonotype appeared many times. The V call is TRBV12-3 or TRBV12-4, the J call TRBJ1-5; D might be TRBD1 (6 bases). This CDR3 comprises 14 residues. V was pared by 6 bases and J by 2 bases, with 11 bases between. The CDR3 protein is CASSYRQGNQPQHF. CDR3 coding DNA: TGTGCCAGCAGCTACCGACAGGGCAATCAGCCCCAGCATTTT.

This clonotype was detected ten times or more. V gene TRBV5-4 combines with J gene TRBJ1-1; D is unresolved. The V and J ends lost 5 bases and 1 base respectively, with 18 bases between them. Germline CDR1 is SGHNT and CDR2 is YYREEE (reference sequence). The CDR3 is 16 amino acids. CDR3 loop: CASRSRPNSANTEAFF. In DNA form, the CDR3 reads TGTGCCAGCAGATCGAGACCCAACTCAGCGAACACTGAAGCTTTCTTT.

This clonotype was seen many times. The V call is TRBV20-1, the J call TRBJ2-7; D not resolved. With 1 base removed from V and 6 bases from J, the gap between germline ends came to 7 bases. This CDR3 has 11 amino acids. Germline V CDR1 and CDR2: DFQATT, SNEGSKA (reference sequence). CDR3 in amino acids: CSARGSGEQYF. The CDR3 DNA sequence: TGCAGTGCTAGAGGTAGTGGCGAGCAGTACTTC.